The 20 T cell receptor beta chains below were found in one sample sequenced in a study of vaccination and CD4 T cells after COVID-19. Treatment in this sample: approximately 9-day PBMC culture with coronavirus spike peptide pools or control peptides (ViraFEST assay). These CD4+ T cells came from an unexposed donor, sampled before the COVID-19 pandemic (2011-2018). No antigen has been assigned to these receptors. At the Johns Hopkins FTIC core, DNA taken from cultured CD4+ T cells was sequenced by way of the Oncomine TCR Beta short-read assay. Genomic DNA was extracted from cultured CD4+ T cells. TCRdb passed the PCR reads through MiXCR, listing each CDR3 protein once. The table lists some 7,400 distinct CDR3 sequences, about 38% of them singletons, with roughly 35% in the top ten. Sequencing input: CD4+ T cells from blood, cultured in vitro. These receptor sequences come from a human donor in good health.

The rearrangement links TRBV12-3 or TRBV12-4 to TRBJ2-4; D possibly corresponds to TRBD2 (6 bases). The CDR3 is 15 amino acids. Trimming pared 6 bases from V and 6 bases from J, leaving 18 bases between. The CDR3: CASSLSGGETNIQYF. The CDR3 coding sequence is TGTGCCAGCAGCCTATCAGGAGGGGAGACAAACATTCAGTACTTC.

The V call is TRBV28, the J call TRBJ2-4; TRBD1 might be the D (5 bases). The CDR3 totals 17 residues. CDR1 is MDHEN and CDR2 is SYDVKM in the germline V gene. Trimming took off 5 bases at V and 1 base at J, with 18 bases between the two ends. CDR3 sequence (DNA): TGTGCCAGCAGTCCCAATCGCAGTGGGGCGGCCAAAAACATTCAGTACTTC. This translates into CASSPNRSGAAKNIQYF.

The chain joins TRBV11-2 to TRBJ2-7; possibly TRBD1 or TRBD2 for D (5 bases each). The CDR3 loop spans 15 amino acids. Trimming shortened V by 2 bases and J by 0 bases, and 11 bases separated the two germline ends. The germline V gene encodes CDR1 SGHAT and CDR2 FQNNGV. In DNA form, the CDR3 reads TGTGCCAGCAGCTTATGGGACGGAGACTCCTACGAGCAGTACTTC. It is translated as CASSLWDGDSYEQYF.

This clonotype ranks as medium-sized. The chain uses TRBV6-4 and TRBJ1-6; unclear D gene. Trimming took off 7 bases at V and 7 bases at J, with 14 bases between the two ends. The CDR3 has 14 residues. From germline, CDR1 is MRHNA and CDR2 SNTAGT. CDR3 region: CASKDGNRNSPLHF. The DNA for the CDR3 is TGTGCCAGCAAGGACGGGAATCGCAATTCACCCCTCCACTTT.

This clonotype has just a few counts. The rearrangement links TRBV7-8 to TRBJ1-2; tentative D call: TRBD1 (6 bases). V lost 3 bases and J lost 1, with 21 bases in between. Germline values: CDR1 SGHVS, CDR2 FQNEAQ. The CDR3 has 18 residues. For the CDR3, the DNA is TGTGCCAGCAGCTTTCCGCCACAGGGTGAGGGGGATAACTATGGCTACACCTTC. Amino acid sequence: CASSFPPQGEGDNYGYTF.

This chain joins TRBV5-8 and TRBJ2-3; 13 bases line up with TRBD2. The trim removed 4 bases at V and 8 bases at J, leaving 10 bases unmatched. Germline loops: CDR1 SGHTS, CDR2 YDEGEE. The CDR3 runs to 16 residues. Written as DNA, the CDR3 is TGTGCCAGCAGCCCAGGGCCGGGACTAGCGGGACTTACGCAGTATTTT. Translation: CASSPGPGLAGLTQYF.

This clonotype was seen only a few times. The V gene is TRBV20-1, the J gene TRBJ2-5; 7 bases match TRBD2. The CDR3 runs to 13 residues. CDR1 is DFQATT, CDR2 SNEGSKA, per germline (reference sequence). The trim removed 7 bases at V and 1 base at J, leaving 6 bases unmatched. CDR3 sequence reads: CSVVAGLQETQYF. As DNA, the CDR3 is TGCAGTGTTGTAGCGGGCCTCCAAGAGACCCAGTACTTC.

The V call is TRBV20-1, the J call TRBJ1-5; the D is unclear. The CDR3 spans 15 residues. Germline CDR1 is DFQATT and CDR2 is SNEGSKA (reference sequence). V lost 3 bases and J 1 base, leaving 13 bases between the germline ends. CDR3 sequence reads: CSASGLVSSNQPQHF. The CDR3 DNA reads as TGCAGTGCTAGTGGGCTGGTGAGCAGCAATCAGCCCCAGCATTTT.

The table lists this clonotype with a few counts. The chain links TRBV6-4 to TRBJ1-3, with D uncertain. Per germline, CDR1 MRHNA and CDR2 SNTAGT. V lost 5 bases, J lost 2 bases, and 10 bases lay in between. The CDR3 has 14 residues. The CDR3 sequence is CASSSPPAGNTIYF. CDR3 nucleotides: TGTGCCAGCAGTTCCCCCCCGGCTGGAAACACCATATATTTT.

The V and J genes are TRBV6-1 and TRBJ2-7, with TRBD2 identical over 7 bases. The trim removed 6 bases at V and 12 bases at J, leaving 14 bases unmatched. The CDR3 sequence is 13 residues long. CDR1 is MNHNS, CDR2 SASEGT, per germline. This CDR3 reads CASRFRGGREGYF. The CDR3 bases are TGTGCCAGCAGATTCCGGGGTGGGAGGGAGGGGTACTTC.

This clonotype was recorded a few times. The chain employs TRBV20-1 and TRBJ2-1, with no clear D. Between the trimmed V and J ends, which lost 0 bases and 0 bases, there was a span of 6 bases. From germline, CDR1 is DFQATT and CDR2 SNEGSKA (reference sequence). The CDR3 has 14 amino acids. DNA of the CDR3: TGCAGTGCTAGAGAGACAAACTCCTACAATGAGCAGTTCTTC. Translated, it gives CSARETNSYNEQFF.

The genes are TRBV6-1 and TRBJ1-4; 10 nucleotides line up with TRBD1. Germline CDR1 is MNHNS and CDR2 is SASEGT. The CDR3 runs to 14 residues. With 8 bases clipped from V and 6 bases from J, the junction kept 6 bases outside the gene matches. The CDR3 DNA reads TGTGCCAGCCGAGGTGGACAGGGGGATGAAAAACTGTTTTTT. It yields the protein CASRGGQGDEKLFF.

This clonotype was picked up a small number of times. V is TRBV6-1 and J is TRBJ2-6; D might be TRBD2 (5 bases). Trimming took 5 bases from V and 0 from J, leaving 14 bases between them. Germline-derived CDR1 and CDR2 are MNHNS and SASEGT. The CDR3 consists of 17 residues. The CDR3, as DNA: TGTGCCAGCAGTCCCTCCGCGGGTAGCTCTGGGGCCAACGTCCTGACTTTC. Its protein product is CASSPSAGSSGANVLTF.

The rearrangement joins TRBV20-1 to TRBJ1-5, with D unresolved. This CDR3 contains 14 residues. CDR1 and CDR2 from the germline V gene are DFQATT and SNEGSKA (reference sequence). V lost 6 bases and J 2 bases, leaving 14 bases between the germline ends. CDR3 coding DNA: TGCAGTGCCAGGCCTATAGGCGGCAATCAGCCCCAGCATTTT. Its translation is CSARPIGGNQPQHF.

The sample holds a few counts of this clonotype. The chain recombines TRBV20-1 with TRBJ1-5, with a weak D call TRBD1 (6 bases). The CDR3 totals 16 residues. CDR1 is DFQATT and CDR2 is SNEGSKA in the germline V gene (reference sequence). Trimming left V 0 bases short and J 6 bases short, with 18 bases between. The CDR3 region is CSARDLGSGEGQPQHF. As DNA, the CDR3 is TGCAGTGCTAGAGATCTAGGTTCAGGGGAAGGTCAGCCCCAGCATTTT.

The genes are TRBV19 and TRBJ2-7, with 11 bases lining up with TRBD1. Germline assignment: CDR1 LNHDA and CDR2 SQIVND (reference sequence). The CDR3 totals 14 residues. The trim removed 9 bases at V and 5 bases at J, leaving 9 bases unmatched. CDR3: CASWIRDRGDEQYF. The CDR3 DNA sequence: TGTGCCAGCTGGATCCGGGACAGGGGGGACGAGCAGTACTTC.

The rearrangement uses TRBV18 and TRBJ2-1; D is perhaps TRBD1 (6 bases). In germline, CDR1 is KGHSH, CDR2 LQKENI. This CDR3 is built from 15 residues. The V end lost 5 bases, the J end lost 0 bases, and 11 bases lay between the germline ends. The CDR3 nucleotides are TGTGCCAGCTCATTTACAGGGAGCTCCTACAATGAGCAGTTCTTC. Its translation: CASSFTGSSYNEQFF.

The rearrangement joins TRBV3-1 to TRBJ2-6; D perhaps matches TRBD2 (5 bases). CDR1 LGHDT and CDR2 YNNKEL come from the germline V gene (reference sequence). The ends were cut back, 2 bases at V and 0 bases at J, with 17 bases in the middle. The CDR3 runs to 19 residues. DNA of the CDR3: TGTGCCAGCAGCCAACGTCGGGATGAGCTTCGCTCTGGGGCCAACGTCCTGACTTTC. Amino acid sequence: CASSQRRDELRSGANVLTF.

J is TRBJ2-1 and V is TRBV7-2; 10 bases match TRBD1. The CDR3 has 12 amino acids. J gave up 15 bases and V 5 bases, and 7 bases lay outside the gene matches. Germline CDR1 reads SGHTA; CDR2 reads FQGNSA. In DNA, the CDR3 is TGTGCCAGCAGCAACCGGGACAGGGGTTTGTTCTTC. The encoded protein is CASSNRDRGLFF. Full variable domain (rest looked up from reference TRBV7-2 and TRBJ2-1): GAGVSQSPSNKVTEKGKDVELRCDPISGHTALYWYRQSLGQGLEFLIYFQGNSAPDKSGLPSDRFSAERTGGSVSTLTIQRTQQEDSAVYLCASSNRDRGLFFGPGTRLTVL.

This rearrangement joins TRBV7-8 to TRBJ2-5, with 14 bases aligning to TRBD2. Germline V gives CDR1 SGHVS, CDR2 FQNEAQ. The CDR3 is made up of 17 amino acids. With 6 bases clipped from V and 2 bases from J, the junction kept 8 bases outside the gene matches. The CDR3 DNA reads TGTGCCAGCAGTGACAGAAGACTAGCGGGAGGGCAAGAGACCCAGTACTTC. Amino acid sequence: CASSDRRLAGGQETQYF. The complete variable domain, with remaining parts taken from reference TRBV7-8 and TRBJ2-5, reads GAGVSQSPRYKVAKRGQDVALRCDPISGHVSLFWYQQALGQGPEFLTYFQNEAQLDKSGLPSDRFFAERPEGSVSTLKIQRTQQEDSAVYLCASSDRRLAGGQETQYFGPGTRLLVL.